Listed below are T cell receptor beta chains from one sample, sequenced in a study of regulatory T cells in long-lasting Graves disease. MiXCR, run by TCRdb on the multiplex PCR reads, gives a single entry per CDR3 protein. Of hundreds of thousands of distinct CDR3 sequences in the sample, around a fifth were seen once. The sequencing used peripheral blood mononuclear cells (PBMCs), collected when the disease was refractory, from a patient treated with antithyroid drugs. The receptors here all came from a female donor with Graves disease. CDR3s include the opening cysteine and the closing phenylalanine or tryptophan. A D gene is named only where the DNA matches it firmly. Some rows mark clone size as missing; the rest say once, few, many or name a class of expanded clone.

TRBJ2-7	few	NA	TRBV7-3	CASSLTPTSEQYF	TGTGCCAGCAGCTTAACGCCGACCAGCGAGCAGTACTTC
TRBJ2-2	NA	NA	TRBV7-9	CASTTVVTGELFF	TGTGCCAGCACCACGGTTGTCACCGGGGAGCTGTTTTTT
TRBJ1-1	many	NA	TRBV3-1	CASSLERWGTEAFF	TGTGCCAGCAGCCTCGAGCGCTGGGGCACTGAAGCTTTCTTT
TRBJ2-2	many	NA	TRBV27	CASSLRAQKNTGELFF	TGTGCCAGCAGTTTAAGGGCTCAGAAGAACACCGGGGAGCTGTTTTTT
TRBJ1-5	many	NA	TRBV5-5	CASSFLLGNQPQHF	TGTGCCAGCAGCTTCCTGTTGGGCAATCAGCCCCAGCATTTT
TRBJ1-3	many	NA	TRBV2	CASSEMGNAGNTIYF	TGTGCCAGCAGTGAAATGGGAAACGCTGGAAACACCATATATTTT
TRBJ2-5	many	NA	TRBV19	CASKPTTGSQETQYF	TGTGCCAGTAAGCCTACTACAGGGTCGCAAGAGACCCAGTACTTC
TRBJ2-5	many	TRBD2	TRBV15	CATSRGVGTSAEETQYF	TGTGCCACCAGCAGAGGAGTGGGGACTAGTGCTGAAGAGACCCAGTACTTC
TRBJ2-5	many	TRBD2	TRBV28	CASTLGLAGAETQYF	TGTGCCAGCACCTTGGGGCTAGCGGGAGCTGAGACCCAGTACTTC
TRBJ1-5	many	TRBD1	TRBV28	CATSPGTAFWQPQHF	TGTGCCACCTCCCCTGGGACAGCTTTCTGGCAGCCCCAGCATTTT
TRBJ2-5	many	NA	TRBV3-1	CASSQPGQQETQYF	TGTGCCAGCAGCCAACCGGGACAACAAGAGACCCAGTACTTC
TRBJ2-5	many	NA	TRBV20-1	CSARDGGGGETQYF	TGCAGTGCTAGAGATGGAGGGGGTGGAGAGACCCAGTACTTC
TRBJ2-2	few	NA	TRBV5-1	CASMSGWELFF	TGCGCCAGCATGTCTGGGTGGGAGCTGTTTTTT
TRBJ1-2	NA	NA	TRBV14	CASSQGAEGVGYTF	TGTGCCAGCAGCCAAGGGGCAGAAGGAGTCGGCTACACCTTC
TRBJ2-5	many	NA	TRBV6-2/TRBV6-3	CASSYSPRPAETQYF	TGTGCCAGCAGTTACTCTCCCCGTCCGGCGGAGACCCAGTACTTC
TRBJ2-5	many	NA	TRBV3-1	CASSHHGGQETQYF	TGTGCCAGCAGCCATCATGGGGGGCAAGAGACCCAGTACTTC
TRBJ2-1	NA	TRBD2	TRBV20-1	CSARVSSGRHSYNEQFF	TGCAGTGCTAGAGTCTCTAGCGGGAGGCACTCCTACAATGAGCAGTTCTTC
TRBJ2-7	few	NA	TRBV5-1	CASSLVEGVNEQYF	TGCGCCAGCAGCTTGGTGGAGGGGGTCAACGAGCAGTACTTC
TRBJ1-2	many	NA	TRBV3-1	CASSQDRAGYGYTF	TGTGCCAGCAGCCAAGATCGGGCAGGCTATGGCTACACCTTC
TRBJ1-4	NA	NA	TRBV4-1	CASSQGHRRDNEKLFF	TGCGCCAGCAGCCAGGGTCACAGGCGGGATAATGAAAAACTGTTTTTT
TRBJ2-1	NA	TRBD2	TRBV2	CASSDSGSLYEQFF	TGTGCCAGCAGTGATAGCGGGAGTCTCTATGAGCAGTTCTTC
TRBJ1-4	NA	TRBD1	TRBV5-1	CASSPEGQGSNEKLFF	TGCGCCAGCAGCCCCGAAGGACAGGGTTCTAATGAAAAACTGTTTTTT
TRBJ1-6	NA	NA	TRBV9	CASSGDEAPINSPLHF	TGTGCCAGCAGCGGTGACGAGGCGCCGATTAATTCACCCCTCCACTTT
TRBJ2-1	many	NA	TRBV28	CASSLGLNNEQFF	TGTGCCAGCAGTTTGGGGCTGAACAATGAGCAGTTCTTC
TRBJ1-1	many	TRBD1	TRBV20-1	CSASRFGGTANTEAFF	TGCAGTGCTAGTAGATTTGGCGGGACAGCGAACACTGAAGCTTTCTTT
TRBJ2-4	many	NA	TRBV27	CASSFGRQNIQYF	TGTGCCAGCAGTTTCGGCAGACAAAACATTCAGTACTTC
TRBJ2-5	many	TRBD1	TRBV12-3/TRBV12-4	CASSLALDRVQETQYF	TGTGCCAGCAGTTTAGCACTGGACAGGGTCCAAGAGACCCAGTACTTC
TRBJ1-2	many	NA	TRBV6-1	CASSPTPQAFYGYTF	TGTGCCAGCAGCCCTACCCCCCAGGCCTTCTATGGCTACACCTTC
TRBJ2-7	many	TRBD1	TRBV27	CASSNAGTGSYEQYF	TGTGCCAGCAGTAACGCCGGGACAGGGAGCTACGAGCAGTACTTC
TRBJ2-3	NA	TRBD2	TRBV28	CASSFPGSGRNTQYF	TGTGCCAGCAGTTTCCCGGGGAGCGGGAGAAATACGCAGTATTTT
TRBJ2-2	many	TRBD1	TRBV6-1	CASSNPRTGETGEVQRKFF	TGTGCCAGCAGTAACCCCCGGACAGGGGAAACCGGAGAGGTCCAGCGGAAGTTTTTT
TRBJ2-5	NA	NA	TRBV9	CASSVASGLEETQYF	TGTGCCAGCAGCGTAGCTTCCGGGCTAGAAGAGACCCAGTACTTC
TRBJ2-4	many	TRBD2	TRBV11-1	CASSPPSGRLTKNIQYF	TGTGCCAGCAGCCCGCCGAGCGGGAGGCTCACTAAAAACATTCAGTACTTC
TRBJ2-5	NA	TRBD2	TRBV20-1	CSASGRATETQYF	TGCAGTGCTAGCGGGAGGGCCACAGAGACCCAGTACTTC
TRBJ2-7	few	NA	TRBV7-9	CASSLVRQPYEQYF	TGTGCCAGCAGCTTAGTGCGACAGCCCTACGAGCAGTACTTC
TRBJ1-2	many	NA	TRBV19	CASKQGSNYGYTF	TGTGCCAGTAAACAGGGATCCAACTATGGCTACACCTTC
TRBJ2-1	once	TRBD1	TRBV2	CASSKGQGLHEQFF	TGTGCCAGCAGTAAAGGACAGGGTTTACATGAGCAGTTCTTC
TRBJ2-2	few	NA	TRBV7-9	CASSLSGRSSGELFF	TGTGCCAGCAGCCTCTCGGGCAGAAGCTCCGGGGAGCTGTTTTTT
TRBJ2-5	many	TRBD2	TRBV27	CASSLIPGLAQETQYF	TGTGCCAGCAGTTTAATCCCGGGACTAGCCCAAGAGACCCAGTACTTC
TRBJ2-5	NA	TRBD2	TRBV7-6	CASSLGTSVQETQYF	TGTGCCAGCAGCTTAGGGACTAGCGTACAAGAGACCCAGTACTTC
TRBJ2-3	NA	TRBD1	TRBV7-9	CASSLRGTGISTDTQYF	TGTGCCAGCAGCTTAAGGGGGACAGGGATTAGCACAGATACGCAGTATTTT
TRBJ2-7	NA	NA	TRBV4-1	CASSQVEGTSEYF	TGCGCCAGCAGCCAAGTAGAAGGGACGAGTGAGTACTTC
TRBJ2-2	many	NA	TRBV11-2	CASSPSGGITGELFF	TGTGCCAGCAGCCCCTCTGGGGGGATCACCGGGGAGCTGTTTTTT
TRBJ2-7	NA	NA	TRBV20-1	CSALLASGRGSYEQYF	TGCAGTGCTTTACTAGCCTCTGGGCGGGGTTCGTACGAGCAGTACTTC
TRBJ2-5	many	TRBD2	TRBV20-1	CSARGLALETQYF	TGCAGTGCTAGAGGACTAGCGCTGGAGACCCAGTACTTC
TRBJ2-1	NA	NA	TRBV19	CASSIDQYDSYNEQFF	TGTGCCAGTAGTATAGACCAGTACGACTCCTACAATGAGCAGTTCTTC
TRBJ1-5	many	NA	TRBV6-2/TRBV6-3	CASGFRSNQPQHF	TGTGCCAGCGGTTTTAGGTCAAATCAGCCCCAGCATTTT
TRBJ1-2	NA	NA	TRBV27	CASRTGTPYYGYTF	TGTGCCAGCAGGACCGGGACACCTTACTATGGCTACACCTTC
TRBJ2-7	few	TRBD2	TRBV20-1	CSARGLAGVGEQYF	TGCAGTGCTAGGGGACTAGCGGGAGTCGGCGAGCAGTACTTC
TRBJ2-7	many	TRBD1	TRBV6-5	CASSYFAKDRGGSF	TGTGCCAGCAGTTACTTTGCGAAGGACAGGGGGGGATCTTTC
TRBJ2-3	NA	TRBD2	TRBV25-1	CASSDRQRGSTDTQYF	TGTGCCAGCAGTGATCGCCAGCGGGGAAGCACAGATACGCAGTATTTT
TRBJ2-5	NA	NA	TRBV3-1	CASSQVFNTESEQETQYF	TGTGCCAGCAGCCAAGTTTTTAATACGGAGTCGGAACAAGAGACCCAGTACTTC
TRBJ2-7	few	TRBD1	TRBV15	CATSTGQGASEQYF	TGTGCCACCAGCACCGGACAGGGGGCTAGCGAGCAGTACTTC
TRBJ2-1	few	NA	TRBV12-3/TRBV12-4	CASSEAYTSSYNEQFF	TGTGCCAGCAGTGAAGCTTACACCAGCTCCTACAATGAGCAGTTCTTC
TRBJ1-5	few	NA	TRBV19	CASSILQGRQPQHF	TGTGCCAGTAGTATTCTGCAAGGGAGGCAGCCCCAGCATTTT
TRBJ2-7	many	NA	TRBV2	CASSTLYEQYF	TGTGCCAGCAGTACACTTTACGAGCAGTACTTC
TRBJ2-7	many	NA	TRBV5-1	CASSRTSSYEQYF	TGCGCCAGCAGCAGGACGAGCTCCTACGAGCAGTACTTC
TRBJ1-2	many	NA	TRBV6-1	CASSGTVQTGGYTF	TGTGCCAGCAGTGGTACGGTGCAAACCGGCGGCTACACCTTC
TRBJ2-6	few	TRBD1	TRBV29-1	CSVGDRGGSGANVLTF	TGCAGCGTCGGGGACAGGGGAGGGTCTGGGGCCAACGTCCTGACTTTC
TRBJ2-5	few	NA	TRBV6-1	CASSLDRNQETQYF	TGTGCCAGCAGCCTCGACAGAAACCAAGAGACCCAGTACTTC